The 8 T cell receptor beta chains below were found in one sample sequenced in a study of CD8+CD57+ T cells in acquired aplastic anemia. Selection for sequencing was limited to patients who had shown CD8+CD57+ cell expansion by flow cytometry. TCR beta VDJ and CDR3 were profiled, and genomic DNA was the template. TCRdb passed the reads through MiXCR, listing each CDR3 protein once. The sample has roughly 240,000 distinct CDR3 sequences; about 44% are singletons. The sequencing sample was made of sorted CD4+, CD8+, or CD8+CD57+ T cells (not recorded which) from PBMCs. These receptors all stem from a human donor with aplastic anemia.

For this clonotype: Since a much larger clone is just one base distant, this may be a read error. V and J are TRBV6-9 and TRBJ2-7; D might be TRBD1 (5 bases). V shed 5 bases and J shed 8 bases, with 16 bases lying between them. The CDR3 runs to 13 residues. Germline V gives CDR1 MNHGY, CDR2 SVAAGI. The CDR3 bases are TGTGCCAGCAGTAATCCCGACAGATACAAGCAGTACTTC. It translates to CASSNPDRYKQYF.

This clonotype was seen a few times. The chain is built from TRBV7-2 and TRBJ2-7, with 8 positions matching TRBD1. Trimming cost V 5 bases and J 3 bases; bases outside gene matches: 6. CDR1 and CDR2 (germline): SGHTA, FQGNSA. This CDR3 is built from 14 residues. The CDR3 is CASSLRTGIYEQYF. The DNA of the CDR3 is TGTGCCAGCAGCCTACGGACAGGGATCTACGAGCAGTACTTC.

To note about this clonotype: No DNA is shown, since the ends of the CDR3 on it are uncertain; the CDR3 is the one TCRdb lists. The chain has TRBV7-6 and TRBJ2-2; the DNA was not used to check the table's D call, TRBD1. CDR1 is SGHVS, CDR2 FNYEAQ, per germline. The CDR3 is 20 amino acids long, termini counted. The CDR3: CASSLSGGASYEQYFGELFF.

The chain uses TRBV19 and TRBJ2-5; TRBD2 matches at 8 bases. V lost 3 bases and J lost 2; bases outside the gene matches: 5. CDR1 and CDR2 (germline): LNHDA, SQIVND (reference sequence). This CDR3 region has 15 residues. Here the CDR3 DNA reads TGTGCCAGTAGTATCGCGGGAGGAGATCAAGAGACCCAGTACTTC. As protein: CASSIAGGDQETQYF.

The chain combines TRBV4-1 with TRBJ2-1, with TRBD2 as a possible D gene (6 bases). The length of the CDR3 is 21 residues. Between the trimmed V and J ends, which lost 0 bases and 3 bases, there was a span of 27 bases. Germline V gene sequence: CDR1 MGHRA, CDR2 YSYEKL. The CDR3 reads CASSQDAEGPWREENYNEQFF. The CDR3 region has the DNA TGCGCCAGCAGCCAAGATGCGGAAGGTCCTTGGAGGGAGGAAAACTACAATGAGCAGTTCTTC.

The sample holds many counts of this clonotype. The chain couples TRBV29-1 to TRBJ2-1, with D unresolved. Trimming left V 6 bases short and J 0 bases short, with 12 bases between. Germline V CDR1 and CDR2: SQVTM, ANQGSEA. The CDR3 sequence is 14 residues long. The CDR3 DNA is TGCAGCGTGGCACAGAGGAGCTCCTACAATGAGCAGTTCTTC. Translated, it gives CSVAQRSSYNEQFF.

This clonotype was detected ten times or more. This rearrangement joins TRBV4-1 to TRBJ2-6, with D perhaps TRBD1 (6 bases). Between the trimmed V and J ends, which lost 3 bases and 0 bases, there was a span of 12 bases. Germline CDR1 MGHRA, CDR2 YSYEKL. This CDR3 has 17 amino acids. In nucleotides, the CDR3 is TGCGCCAGCAGCCATGGACAGCACGACTCTGGGGCCAACGTCCTGACTTTC. Translation gives CASSHGQHDSGANVLTF.

This clonotype has more than one count but fewer than ten. The rearrangement joins TRBV27 to TRBJ2-5, with 8 bases that match TRBD2. After removal of 4 bases from V and 0 bases from J, the junction contained 7 bases not matched to a gene. Germline values: CDR1 MNHEY, CDR2 SMNVEV (reference sequence). The CDR3 sequence is 16 residues long. The CDR3 reads CASSSIAGPYQETQYF. Here the CDR3 DNA reads TGTGCCAGCAGTTCCATAGCGGGACCGTACCAAGAGACCCAGTACTTC.